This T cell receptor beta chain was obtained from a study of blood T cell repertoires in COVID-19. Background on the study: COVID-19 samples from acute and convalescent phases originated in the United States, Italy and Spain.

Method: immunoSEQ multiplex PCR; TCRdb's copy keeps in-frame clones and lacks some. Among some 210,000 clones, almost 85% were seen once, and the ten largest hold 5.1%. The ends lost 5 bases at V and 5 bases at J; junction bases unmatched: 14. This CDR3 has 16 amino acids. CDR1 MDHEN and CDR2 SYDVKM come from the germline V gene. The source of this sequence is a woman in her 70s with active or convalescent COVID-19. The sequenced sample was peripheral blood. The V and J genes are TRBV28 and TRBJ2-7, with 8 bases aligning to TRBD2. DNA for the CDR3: TGTGCCAGCAGTGGACCCGATAGCGGGACAATGGACGAGCAGTACTTC. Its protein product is CASSGPDSGTMDEQYF.